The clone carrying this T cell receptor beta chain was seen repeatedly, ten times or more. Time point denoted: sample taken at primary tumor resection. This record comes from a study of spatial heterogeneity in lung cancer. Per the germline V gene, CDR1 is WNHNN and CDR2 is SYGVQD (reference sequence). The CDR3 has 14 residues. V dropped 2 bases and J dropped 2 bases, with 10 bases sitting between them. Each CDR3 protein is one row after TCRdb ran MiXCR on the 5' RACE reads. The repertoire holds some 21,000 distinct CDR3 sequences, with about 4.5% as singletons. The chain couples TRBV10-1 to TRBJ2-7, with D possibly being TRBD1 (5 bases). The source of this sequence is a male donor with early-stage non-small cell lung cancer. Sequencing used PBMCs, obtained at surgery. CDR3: CASSEDSPPYEQYF. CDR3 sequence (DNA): TGCGCCAGCAGTGAGGACAGTCCCCCCTACGAGCAGTACTTC.